This passage covers 24 T cell receptor beta chains from one sample sequenced in a study of blood T cell repertoires in COVID-19. The repertoire was sequenced with immunoSEQ multiplex PCR; TCRdb's copy has only in-frame clones and lacks some. This sample carries roughly 380,000 clones, 85% of them seen once, and the ten largest clones take more than 3%. The material sequenced was peripheral blood. Every receptor here comes from a woman under 30 with acute or convalescent COVID-19.

The chain carries TRBV11-2 and TRBJ2-7; 7 bases align to TRBD1. This CDR3 is built from 13 residues. V shed 7 bases, J shed 5 bases, and the junction held 8 bases outside the gene matches. The germline gives CDR1 SGHAT, CDR2 FQNNGV. In DNA, the CDR3 is TGTGCCAGCAAGCCCGGGACAGTAGACGAGCAGTACTTC. It codes for CASKPGTVDEQYF.

This chain uses TRBV9 with TRBJ1-2; maybe TRBD1 (6 bases). Looked up from germline, CDR1 is SGDLS and CDR2 is YYNGEE. V was clipped by 3 bases and J by 2 bases, with 14 bases between them. The CDR3 runs to 15 residues. Here the CDR3 DNA reads TGTGCCAGCAGCGCACCAGGGGCCTTGAACTATGGCTACACCTTC. This translates into CASSAPGALNYGYTF.

The V and J genes are TRBV7-9 and TRBJ2-5; a weak D match, TRBD2 (6 bases). Germline V gene data show CDR1 as SEHNR and CDR2 as FQNEAQ (reference sequence). The CDR3 contains 15 residues. Trimming took 1 base from V and 3 from J, leaving 12 bases between them. Here the CDR3 DNA reads TGTGCCAGCAGCTTAGGCGCGGGGTCCGAAGAGACCCAGTACTTC. Translating it yields CASSLGAGSEETQYF.

The J gene is TRBJ1-5, the V gene TRBV4-1; 9 positions agree with TRBD1. Trimming at V came to 3 bases and at J to 4 bases, leaving 7 bases not matched to a gene. Germline assignment: CDR1 MGHRA and CDR2 YSYEKL. This CDR3 is built from 16 residues. Here the CDR3 reads CASSQPGQGRNQPQHF. The CDR3, as DNA: TGCGCCAGCAGCCAGCCGGGACAGGGTAGGAATCAGCCCCAGCATTTT.

V and J are TRBV12-1 and TRBJ1-2. TRBV12-1 has pseudogene status. This CDR3 is built from 16 residues. The CDR3 here is CASSSTQNGGRYGYTF. CDR3 in DNA: TGTGCCAGCAGCTCTACCCAAAACGGGGGTAGGTATGGCTACACCTTC.

The V call is TRBV7-7, the J call TRBJ2-2; D may be TRBD2 (7 bases). The germline V gene encodes CDR1 SSHAT and CDR2 FNYEAQ (reference sequence). CDR3 size: 14 residues. Trimming took off 5 bases at V and 5 bases at J, with 12 bases between the two ends. CDR3 sequence: CASSPGGQTGELFF. The CDR3 nucleotides read TGTGCCAGCAGCCCCGGGGGGCAGACCGGGGAGCTGTTTTTT.

The V gene is TRBV7-6, the J gene TRBJ2-5; 13 bases map to TRBD2. CDR3 length: 17 amino acids. Unmatched junction bases numbered 7, after V lost 5 bases and J lost 1 base. Germline V gene sequence: CDR1 SGHVS, CDR2 FNYEAQ. The chain's CDR3 is CASSPQGLAGSQETQYF. CDR3 in DNA: TGTGCCAGCAGCCCCCAGGGACTAGCGGGGAGCCAAGAGACCCAGTACTTC.

The table lists this clone with a count of one. The CDR3 protein is CASNVGGRAWYEQYF. The CDR3 bases are TGCGCCAGCAACGTAGGCGGGAGGGCGTGGTACGAGCAGTACTTC. The chain joins TRBV5-1 to TRBJ2-7; the match to TRBD2 covers 9 bases. The CDR3 sequence is 15 residues long. Trimming took 6 bases from V and 4 from J; bases not matched to a gene: 11. In germline, CDR1 is SGHRS, CDR2 YFSETQ.

The sample holds one count of this clone. The genes are TRBV7-2 and TRBJ1-4, with D uncertain. V was shortened by 5 bases and J by 6 bases, with 13 bases between the two germline ends. This CDR3 contains 14 residues. From germline, CDR1 is SGHTA and CDR2 FQGNSA. CDR3 nucleotide sequence: TGTGCCAGCAGCCACCCTCCTCGGGATGAAAAACTGTTTTTT. This translates into CASSHPPRDEKLFF.

The chain carries TRBV24-1 and TRBJ2-3, with 9 nucleotides matching TRBD1. V lost 1 base, J lost 4 bases, and 5 bases stayed unmatched. The CDR3 consists of 16 residues. Germline CDR1 reads KGHDR; CDR2 reads SFDVKD. This CDR3 is CATSDFRQGEADTQYF. The CDR3 DNA follows: TGTGCCACCAGTGATTTCCGACAGGGGGAGGCAGATACGCAGTATTTT.

This chain uses TRBV5-5 with TRBJ2-3, with 8 bases fitting TRBD1. The CDR3 runs to 14 residues. Germline-derived CDR1 and CDR2 are SGHKS and YYEKEE (reference sequence). V gave up 6 bases and J gave up 4 bases; unmatched junction bases: 7. In DNA form, the CDR3 reads TGTGCCAGCAACCCGGGACAGGTGGCAGATACGCAGTATTTT. Translating it yields CASNPGQVADTQYF.

The count of this clone is one. The rearrangement joins TRBV5-1 to TRBJ2-1; 12 bases agree with TRBD2. The J segment lost 2 bases and the V segment lost 3 bases, leaving 9 bases of the junction unmatched. CDR1 and CDR2 (germline): SGHRS, YFSETQ. CDR3 length: 18 amino acids. CDR3 in DNA: TGCGCCAGCAGCTCATTCACCGGGACTAGCGGGCCCTACAATGAGCAGTTCTTC. As protein: CASSSFTGTSGPYNEQFF.

This chain uses TRBV29-1 with TRBJ2-7; D remains ambiguous. Trimming took 3 bases from V and 2 from J, leaving 8 bases between them. The germline CDR1 and CDR2 sequences are SQVTM and ANQGSEA. This CDR3 spans 12 amino acids. For the CDR3, the DNA is TGCAGCGTTGAGGCGCGGCCCTACGAGCAGTACTTC. This sequence encodes CSVEARPYEQYF.

This chain uses TRBV18 with TRBJ2-7; a weak D match, TRBD2 (6 bases). The CDR3 has 17 residues. V dropped 0 bases and J dropped 1 base, with 16 bases sitting between them. The V gene's germline CDR1 is KGHSH and CDR2 LQKENI. The CDR3 loop is CASSPPEWGTQSYEQYF. The CDR3 coding sequence is TGTGCCAGCTCACCACCTGAATGGGGGACTCAATCCTACGAGCAGTACTTC.

The chain is built from TRBV2 and TRBJ2-7; no clear D gene. Per the germline V gene, CDR1 is SNHLY and CDR2 is FYNNEI. The V and J ends lost 6 bases and 3 bases respectively, with 9 bases between them. The CDR3 is made up of 12 amino acids. The CDR3 sequence: CASRNSLYEQYF. The CDR3, as DNA: TGTGCCAGCAGGAACAGCCTCTACGAGCAGTACTTC. The whole variable domain, remainder taken from reference TRBV2 and TRBJ2-7, is EPEVTQTPSHQVTQMGQEVILRCVPISNHLYFYWYRQILGQKVEFLVSFYNNEISEKSEIFDDQFSVERPDGSNFTLKIRSTKLEDSAMYFCASRNSLYEQYFGPGTRLTVT.

The rearrangement joins TRBV28 to TRBJ2-7; D might be TRBD2 (5 bases). The germline V and J ends were trimmed by 6 bases and 4 bases, with 19 bases remaining between them. The CDR3 consists of 15 residues. CDR1 and CDR2 (germline): MDHEN, SYDVKM. CDR3 sequence: CASSSAGPREYEQYF. The CDR3 DNA reads TGTGCCAGCAGCTCGGCAGGACCTCGGGAATACGAGCAGTACTTC.

The rearrangement joins TRBV28 to TRBJ2-7; either TRBD1 or TRBD2 may fit D (5 bases each). This CDR3 has 10 amino acids. Germline loops: CDR1 MDHEN, CDR2 SYDVKM. The ends were cut back, 10 bases at V and 9 bases at J, with 13 bases in the middle. CDR3 nucleotide sequence: TGTGCCAACAGGAGACGGGGGCAGTACTTC. This codes for CANRRRGQYF.

The rearrangement uses TRBV5-4 and TRBJ2-5; possible D gene TRBD1, 6 bases. The V gene's germline CDR1 is SGHNT and CDR2 YYREEE (reference sequence). This CDR3 is 13 amino acids long. Trimming shortened V by 0 bases and J by 5 bases, and 8 bases separated the two germline ends. CDR3 region: CASSLAGVETQYF. The CDR3 bases are TGTGCCAGCAGCTTGGCAGGGGTCGAGACCCAGTACTTC.

The chain is built from TRBV7-8 and TRBJ2-7; D gene ambiguous. The CDR3 has 12 residues. Germline V gene lookup returns CDR1 SGHVS and CDR2 FQNEAQ. Between the trimmed V and J ends, which lost 11 bases and 0 bases, there was a span of 11 bases. In DNA, the CDR3 is TGTGCCTCCCTTCGCGACTCCTACGAGCAGTACTTC. Residues: CASLRDSYEQYF.

In this sample, this clone turned up a few times. This chain connects TRBV2 to TRBJ2-1; D ambiguous. The CDR3 contains 11 residues. Germline assignment: CDR1 SNHLY and CDR2 FYNNEI. V dropped 5 bases and J dropped 7 bases, with 6 bases sitting between them. CDR3 sequence: CASSPLNEQFF. The DNA for the CDR3 is TGTGCCAGCAGTCCTCTTAATGAGCAGTTCTTC. The full variable domain, its missing parts supplied by reference TRBV2 and TRBJ2-1, is EPEVTQTPSHQVTQMGQEVILRCVPISNHLYFYWYRQILGQKVEFLVSFYNNEISEKSEIFDDQFSVERPDGSNFTLKIRSTKLEDSAMYFCASSPLNEQFFGPGTRLTVL.

The chain has TRBV7-3 and TRBJ2-3, with D uncertain. CDR1 is SGHTA and CDR2 is FQGTGA in the germline V gene. The CDR3 extends over 15 amino acids. V was trimmed by 1 base and J by 2 bases, leaving 10 bases between them. CDR3 in DNA: TGTGCCAGCAGCTTAAATGGCAGACACACAGATACGCAGTATTTT. It encodes CASSLNGRHTDTQYF.

This chain joins TRBV7-8 and TRBJ1-1; perhaps TRBD1 as D (6 bases). The germline V and J ends were trimmed by 5 bases and 6 bases, with 16 bases remaining between them. In germline, CDR1 is SGHVS, CDR2 FQNEAQ. This CDR3 has 14 residues. For the CDR3, the DNA is TGTGCCAGCAGCACCGCGGGGGCGGTGGCTGAAGCTTTCTTT. This translates into CASSTAGAVAEAFF.

This chain uses TRBV30 with TRBJ1-1; D is uncertain. The CDR3 is 14 residues long. Germline V CDR1 and CDR2: GTSNPN, SVGIG (reference sequence). The germline V and J ends were trimmed by 2 bases and 0 bases, with 10 bases remaining between them. CDR3 loop: CAWSYSTVNTEAFF. In nucleotides, the CDR3 is TGTGCCTGGAGTTATTCAACAGTGAACACTGAAGCTTTCTTT.

V is TRBV28 and J is TRBJ1-4, with 8 bases lining up with TRBD1. Germline assignment: CDR1 MDHEN and CDR2 SYDVKM. The CDR3 extends over 15 amino acids. J lost 8 bases, V lost 4 bases, and 9 bases had no gene match. CDR3 bases: TGTGCCAGCAGTTCCTACAGGGGGGAAGGAGAAAAACTGTTTTTT. Translation: CASSSYRGEGEKLFF.